A selection of T cell receptor beta chains follows, all from one sample in a study of cytomegalovirus exposure and HLA in healthy donors. Data came from immunoSEQ multiplex PCR; TCRdb stores just in-frame clones and leaves some out. This repertoire shows around 140,000 clones, 75% to 85% found once; its top ten account for about 7.4%. Material for sequencing was PBMCs. The receptors shown here come from a woman aged 50 to 65 in good health and CMV-seropositive. Each CDR3 is given with its conserved first and last residue. D genes are given only for firm matches. Some rows have no size entry. The others give once, few or many, or a class for an expanded clone.

TRBV2	TRBD1	TRBJ2-6	-	TGTGCCAGCAGTGTTCGGGACAGGGGGTACTCTGGGGCCAACGTCCTGACTTTC	CASSVRDRGYSGANVLTF
TRBV7-8	-	TRBJ2-1	few	TGTGCCAGCAGCCCGGGACAAATTTCCTCCTACAATGAGCAGTTCTTC	CASSPGQISSYNEQFF
TRBV15	-	TRBJ1-5	once	TGTGCCACCAGCACAGGGTATAATCAGCCCCAGCATTTT	CATSTGYNQPQHF
TRBV11-3	TRBD2	TRBJ2-1	-	TGTGCCAGCAGCTCGGGGACTAGCGGCGGGAGCGGTGAGCAGTTCTTC	CASSSGTSGGSGEQFF
TRBV2	-	TRBJ1-5	-	TGTGCCAGCAGCTACAGGGAAAGCAATCAGCCCCAGCATTTT	CASSYRESNQPQHF
TRBV5-1	-	TRBJ2-2	once	TGCGCCAGCAGCGGCGGGCCGAACACCGGGGAGCTGTTTTTT	CASSGGPNTGELFF
TRBV4-1	TRBD1	TRBJ1-1	-	TGCGCCAGCAGGAGACAGGGGGTGAACACTGAAGCTTTCTTT	CASRRQGVNTEAFF
TRBV10-3	TRBD1	TRBJ1-3	-	TGTGCCATCAGTGAGTTGGGACAGCTCCTGAATTGGATCGAAAACACCATATATTTT	CAISELGQLLNWIENTIYF
TRBV19	-	TRBJ1-5	once	TGTGCCAGTAAAAGAGACCGGGAGGGCAATCAGCCCCAGCATTTT	CASKRDREGNQPQHF
TRBV6-5	TRBD2	TRBJ2-3	few	TGTGCCAGCAGACCTAGCGGGACAGATACGCAGTATTTT	CASRPSGTDTQYF
TRBV5-4	TRBD1	TRBJ1-2	-	TGTGCCAGCAGCCCGGGACAGGGGCTGACCTATGGCTACACCTTC	CASSPGQGLTYGYTF
TRBV5-1	-	TRBJ2-5	once	TGCGCCAGCAGCCCCCTCAGTGAAGAGACCCAGTACTTC	CASSPLSEETQYF
TRBV11-2	TRBD1	TRBJ2-6	-	TGTGCCAGCAGCCACAAAGGGGACAGGGCCTCCTCTGGGGCCAACGTCCTGACTTTC	CASSHKGDRASSGANVLTF
TRBV2	-	TRBJ2-5	-	TGTGCCAGCAGTCGAATGGACAGCCAAGAGACCCAGTACTTC	CASSRMDSQETQYF
TRBV9	-	TRBJ1-4	-	TGTGCCAGCAGCTTCAGCGTGGGTGACGAAAAACTGTTTTTT	CASSFSVGDEKLFF
TRBV9	TRBD2	TRBJ2-2	-	TGTGCCAGCAGCGTAAGGTCGGGGGGGAACACCGGGGAGCTGTTTTTT	CASSVRSGGNTGELFF
TRBV7-3	TRBD1	TRBJ2-1	-	TGTGCCAGCAGTCGGCATGCGGGACAGGGGTACAATGAGCAGTTCTTC	CASSRHAGQGYNEQFF
TRBV2	TRBD1	TRBJ1-2	-	TGTGCCAGCAGTCTGGGACAGGCTAACTATGGCTACACCTTC	CASSLGQANYGYTF
TRBV29-1	-	TRBJ1-2	-	TGCAGCGTTGCGACGGGGTCTGGCTACACCTTC	CSVATGSGYTF
TRBV5-4	TRBD2	TRBJ2-7	-	TGTGCCAGCAGCTCCGGGGGACTAGCGGGCTCCTACGAGCAGTACTTC	CASSSGGLAGSYEQYF
TRBV6-1	TRBD2	TRBJ2-1	-	TGTGCCAGCACCCCGCCGGGAGGGGATGAGCAGTTCTTC	CASTPPGGDEQFF
TRBV6-1	-	TRBJ1-6	-	TGTGCCAGCAATGCGGGCCCTTCACCCCTCCACTTT	CASNAGPSPLHF
TRBV6-5	-	TRBJ1-6	-	TGTGCCAGCAAGGGGGTCTATAATTCACCCCTCCACTTT	CASKGVYNSPLHF
TRBV28	TRBD1	TRBJ2-6	-	TGTGCCAGCACGGCAGGGGGCGCCGGGGCCAACGGCCTGACTTTC	CASTAGGAGANGLTF
TRBV6-5	-	TRBJ1-1	-	TGTGCCAGCAGCACAGTAATATGGAACACTGAAGCTTTCTTT	CASSTVIWNTEAFF
TRBV5-1	TRBD2	TRBJ2-7	-	TGCGCCAGCAGCCAAGGACTAGCGGGAAACCCCGAGCAGTACTTC	CASSQGLAGNPEQYF
TRBV9	TRBD2	TRBJ2-1	-	TGTGCCAGCAGCGTAGAAGGACTAGCGGGGTACAATGAGCAGTTCTTC	CASSVEGLAGYNEQFF
TRBV28	TRBD1	TRBJ1-1	-	TGTGCCAGCAGTTCTTTGACAGGGGGCAACACTGAAGCTTTCTTT	CASSSLTGGNTEAFF
TRBV6-6	-	TRBJ1-1	-	TGTGCCAGCAGTTACGGGTCTAGGGGGGGATACACTGAAGCTTTCTTT	CASSYGSRGGYTEAFF
TRBV5-4	-	TRBJ2-3	-	TGTGCCAGCAGCTTGGGGGGCTGGACAGATACGCAGTATTTT	CASSLGGWTDTQYF
TRBV7-8	TRBD1	TRBJ1-5	once	TGTGCCAGCAGCTTGGGACAGAATCAGCCCCAGCATTTT	CASSLGQNQPQHF
TRBV2	-	TRBJ1-1	-	TGTGCCAGCAGTGAAGAACAGGGGAACACTGAAGCTTTCTTT	CASSEEQGNTEAFF
TRBV7-9	-	TRBJ1-4	-	TGTTCCAGCAGGCGCGAGGGGGGGGGAAGAAATGAAAAACTGTTTTTT	CSSRREGGGRNEKLFF
TRBV19	-	TRBJ1-1	-	TGTGCCAGTAGTATTCCGGGACTTATGCACACTGAAGCTTTCTTT	CASSIPGLMHTEAFF
TRBV2	TRBD2	TRBJ2-5	-	TGTGCCAGCAAGGACCGGGGGGGGTCAGAGACCCAGTACTTC	CASKDRGGSETQYF